Listed below are T cell receptor beta chains from one sample, sequenced in a study of T-cell reconstitution after alpha-beta-depleted transplantation in children. TCRdb called the PCR reads again in MiXCR, with one record for every CDR3 protein. The repertoire has 130,000 to 150,000 distinct CDR3 sequences, around 9% of them found once; the top ten carry approximately 18%. The source was PBMCs, mostly from graft donor cells, collected 180 days after TCRalphabeta/CD19-depleted stem cell transplant. These receptors originate from a female patient aged 2-15 years who had a stem cell transplant for congenital amegakaryocytic thrombocytopenia, so the T cells may come from the graft donor. Each CDR3 is given with its conserved first and last residue. D genes are given only for firm matches. Clone sizes are given selectively: once, few, many, or a class where the clone is expanded.

j_call | v_call | clone_size | d_call | cdr3_nt | cdr3_aa
TRBJ2-7 | TRBV4-2 | . | . | TGTGCCATGGGCCCCGGGCTACCCTGCTACGAGCAGTACTTC | CAMGPGLPCYEQYF
TRBJ2-5 | TRBV28 | many | . | TGTGCCAGCAGTTTGGGGCAGCCCACCACCCTACAAGAGACCCAGTACTTC | CASSLGQPTTLQETQYF
TRBJ2-5 | TRBV7-2 | . | TRBD2 | TGTGCCAGCAGTTTCCTAGCGGGAGGGCGGGAAGAGACCCAGTACTTC | CASSFLAGGREETQYF
TRBJ2-1 | TRBV6-5 | many | TRBD2 | TGTGCCAGCAGTTACTCGAGGGTAGCGGGAGGGGTTCAGCTCTTC | CASSYSRVAGGVQLF
TRBJ2-1 | TRBV7-2 | . | . | TGTGCCAGCAGCAAACAAGGTGAGCAGTTCTTC | CASSKQGEQFF
TRBJ1-6 | TRBV12-3/TRBV12-4 | few | . | TGTGCCAGCAAGGGACGGAATAATTCACCCCTCCACTTT | CASKGRNNSPLHF
TRBJ2-1 | TRBV5-1 | . | . | TGCGCCAGCAGCCTATCTAGCTGGGGGGCCCATGAGCAGTTCTTC | CASSLSSWGAHEQFF
TRBJ2-1 | TRBV12-3/TRBV12-4 | many | . | TGTGCCAGCATTATGACTTCCTACAATGAGCAGTTCTTC | CASIMTSYNEQFF
TRBJ1-1 | TRBV10-3 | many | . | TGTGCCATCAGGAAACAGGAGATCTCTACTGAAGCTTTCTTT | CAIRKQEISTEAFF
TRBJ2-3 | TRBV5-1 | many | . | TGCGCCAGCAGCTTCCGGGCCGCAGATACGCAGTATTTT | CASSFRAADTQYF
TRBJ2-3 | TRBV7-2 | many | TRBD2 | TGTGCCAGCAGCCGTAGCGGGAGGGCCGATACGCAGTATTTT | CASSRSGRADTQYF
TRBJ1-1 | TRBV5-1 | many | . | TGCGCCAGCAGCCCCGGGGTGGTGAACACTGAAGCTTTCTTT | CASSPGVVNTEAFF
TRBJ1-5 | TRBV27 | many | . | TGTGCCAGCAGAGTGTCGGGAGGACAGCCCCAGCATTTT | CASRVSGGQPQHF
TRBJ2-1 | TRBV29-1 | many | . | TGCAGCGTTGATAGGGGAATCTCCTACAATGAGCAGTTCTTC | CSVDRGISYNEQFF
TRBJ1-1 | TRBV12-3/TRBV12-4 | few | . | TGTGCCAGCAGTCGGGGGGACACTGAAGCTTTCTTT | CASSRGDTEAFF
TRBJ2-1 | TRBV27 | . | . | TGTGCCAGCAGTTTGAGCAGGGGCAATGAGCAGTTCTTC | CASSLSRGNEQFF
TRBJ1-1 | TRBV20-1 | many | . | TGCAGTGCTAGAAGGCAGGCAGGGAACACTGAAGCTTTCTTT | CSARRQAGNTEAFF
TRBJ2-1 | TRBV20-1 | . | TRBD2 | TGCAGTGTCCCTTGGGTTCAAAAAGCGGGATTTTTCTACAATGAGCAGTTCTTC | CSVPWVQKAGFFYNEQFF
TRBJ1-6 | TRBV10-3 | many | TRBD1 | TGTGCCATCAGTGATGGGACAGGGGGCAACTCACCCCTCCACTTT | CAISDGTGGNSPLHF
TRBJ2-3 | TRBV20-1 | few | . | TGCAGTGCTCCGCCCCGACAGAACTGGATGGATACGCAGTATTTT | CSAPPRQNWMDTQYF
TRBJ2-1 | TRBV5-1 | many | TRBD1 | TGCGCCAGCAGCTTTAGACAGGGGAGGAATGAGCAGTTCTTC | CASSFRQGRNEQFF
TRBJ2-7 | TRBV9 | . | . | TGTGCCAGCAGCGTAGGGGCAGGGGGGTCCTACGAGCAGTACTTC | CASSVGAGGSYEQYF
TRBJ1-1 | TRBV7-9 | . | . | TGTGCCAGCAGCCGCTTCCGGACAGACATGAACACTGAAGCTTTCTTT | CASSRFRTDMNTEAFF
TRBJ1-5 | TRBV3-1 | many | TRBD1 | TGTGCCAGCAGCCCTACCGGGACAGGGGGCAATCAGCCCCAGCATTTT | CASSPTGTGGNQPQHF
TRBJ2-3 | TRBV2 | . | TRBD2 | TGTGCCAGCAGCGACCGACTAGCCAACACAGATACGCAGTATTTT | CASSDRLANTDTQYF
TRBJ2-7 | TRBV7-2 | many | TRBD1 | TGTGCCAGCAGCCTTCTGGACAGGGGAACGGAGCAGTACTTC | CASSLLDRGTEQYF
TRBJ2-3 | TRBV6-2/TRBV6-3 | many | . | TGTGCCAGCAGCACAGTAAAGGATACGCAGTATTTT | CASSTVKDTQYF
TRBJ2-7 | TRBV6-1 | many | . | TGTGCCAGCAGTCAAGGGTTTGTTGGCGACGAGCAGTACTTC | CASSQGFVGDEQYF
TRBJ2-1 | TRBV12-3/TRBV12-4 | many | TRBD1 | TGTGCCAGCAGTTTCGGACAGGGTTTCTACAATGAGCAGTTCTTC | CASSFGQGFYNEQFF
TRBJ2-3 | TRBV28 | many | TRBD1 | TGTGCCAGCAGTTTGACAGGGAACGCAGATACGCAGTATTTT | CASSLTGNADTQYF
TRBJ1-6 | TRBV2 | many | . | TGTGCCAGCCTAGACCCCGACGGCTTAATAGGATCACCCCTCCACTTT | CASLDPDGLIGSPLHF
TRBJ1-2 | TRBV20-1 | many | . | TGCAGTGCTATCGACCGCATGATTGTCTATGGCTACACCTTC | CSAIDRMIVYGYTF